This T cell receptor (beta chain) came from a study of T cells in women clearing cervical HPV infection. Turning to the study itself: HLA type could not be excluded as a confounder. The study, taken as a whole, reports: Each sample's T-cell count was unknown, possibly confounding richness.

A note on this clone: Its specificity is unknown. The CDR3 goes on 3 residues after the read ends, and that part is filled in from the germline J gene.

V trimming: 3 bases; J trimming: 8 bases; junction bases outside the gene matches: 9. This CDR3 is built from 14 residues. Germline CDR1 reads DFQATT; CDR2 reads SNEGSKA (reference sequence). TCRdb's copy holds only in-frame clones and misses some; the assay was immunoSEQ multiplex PCR. The ten most abundant clones cover around 16% of a sample with under 35,000 clones. What was sequenced was blood buffy coat. V and J are TRBV20-1 and TRBJ2-4; 8 bases are shared with TRBD2. The clonotype comes from a woman between 18 and 69 years old with a cervical HPV16 infection that either progressed to CIN3+ or cleared (not recorded which). The CDR3 here is CSARVAGGNDIQYF. CDR3 DNA (partial): TGCAGTGCTAGGGTTGCGGGGGGCAATGACATT.